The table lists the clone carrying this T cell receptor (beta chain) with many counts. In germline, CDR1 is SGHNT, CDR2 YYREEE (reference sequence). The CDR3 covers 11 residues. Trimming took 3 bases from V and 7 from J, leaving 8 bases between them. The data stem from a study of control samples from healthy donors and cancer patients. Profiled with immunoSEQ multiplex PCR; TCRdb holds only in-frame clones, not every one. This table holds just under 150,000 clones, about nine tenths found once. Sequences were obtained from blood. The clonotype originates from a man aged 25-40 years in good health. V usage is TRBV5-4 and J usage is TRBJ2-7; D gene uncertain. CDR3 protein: CASSSGREQYF. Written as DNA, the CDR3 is TGTGCCAGCAGCTCTGGACGAGAGCAGTACTTC.